This T cell receptor beta chain was sequenced for a study of blood T cell repertoires in COVID-19. CDR3 size: 14 residues. Germline V gene lookup returns CDR1 MNHEY and CDR2 SVGAGI. V was pared by 5 bases and J by 0 bases, with 3 bases of the junction left unmatched. Here immunoSEQ multiplex PCR was the method, and the copy in TCRdb shows in-frame clones only, minus some. The data contain approximately 290,000 clones, 85% to 90% of them singletons. Researchers sorted participants into cohorts using their self-reported clinical history. Specimen: PBMCs or T cells enriched from blood (not recorded which). The V and J genes are TRBV6-5 and TRBJ1-1; 7 bases are a match to TRBD1. This receptor was taken from a woman between 18 and 29 years old with acute COVID-19. The CDR3 loop reads CASSTTGMNTEAFF. The CDR3 nucleotides read TGTGCCAGCAGTACGACAGGGATGAACACTGAAGCTTTCTTT.